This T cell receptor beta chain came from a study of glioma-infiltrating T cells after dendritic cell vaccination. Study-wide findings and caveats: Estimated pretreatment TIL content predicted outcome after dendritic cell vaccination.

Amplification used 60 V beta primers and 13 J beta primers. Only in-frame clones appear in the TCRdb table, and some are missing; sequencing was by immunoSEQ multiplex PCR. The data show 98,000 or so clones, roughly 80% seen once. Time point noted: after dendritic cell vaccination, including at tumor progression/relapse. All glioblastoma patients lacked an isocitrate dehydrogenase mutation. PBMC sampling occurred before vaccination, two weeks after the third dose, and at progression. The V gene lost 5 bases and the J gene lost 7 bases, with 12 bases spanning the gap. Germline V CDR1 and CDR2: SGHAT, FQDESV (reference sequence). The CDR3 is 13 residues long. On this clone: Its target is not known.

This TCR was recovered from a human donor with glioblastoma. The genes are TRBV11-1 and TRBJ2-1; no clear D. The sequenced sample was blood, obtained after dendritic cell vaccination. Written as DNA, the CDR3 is TGTGCCAGCAGCCACGCTAGTGAAAATGAGCAGTTCTTC. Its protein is CASSHASENEQFF.